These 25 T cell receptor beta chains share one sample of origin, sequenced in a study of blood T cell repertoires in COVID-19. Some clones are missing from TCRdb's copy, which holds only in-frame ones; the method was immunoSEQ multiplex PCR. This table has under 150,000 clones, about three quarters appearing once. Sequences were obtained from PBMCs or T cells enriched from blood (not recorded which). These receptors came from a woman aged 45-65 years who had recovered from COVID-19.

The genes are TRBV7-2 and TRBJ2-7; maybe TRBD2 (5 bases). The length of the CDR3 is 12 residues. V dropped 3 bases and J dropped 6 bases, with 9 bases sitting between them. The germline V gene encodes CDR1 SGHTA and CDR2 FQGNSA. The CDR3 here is CASSFQRSEQYF. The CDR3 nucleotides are TGTGCCAGCAGCTTCCAGCGGAGCGAGCAGTACTTC. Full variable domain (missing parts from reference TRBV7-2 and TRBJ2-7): GAGVSQSPSNKVTEKGKDVELRCDPISGHTALYWYRQSLGQGLEFLIYFQGNSAPDKSGLPSDRFSAERTGGSVSTLTIQRTQQEDSAVYLCASSFQRSEQYFGPGTRLTVT.

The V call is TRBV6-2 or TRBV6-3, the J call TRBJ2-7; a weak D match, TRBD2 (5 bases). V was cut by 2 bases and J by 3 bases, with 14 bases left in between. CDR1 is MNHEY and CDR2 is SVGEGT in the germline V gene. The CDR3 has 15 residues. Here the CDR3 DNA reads TGTGCCAGCAGTTACGGTGAAGGGAGACTCTACGAGCAGTACTTC. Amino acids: CASSYGEGRLYEQYF.

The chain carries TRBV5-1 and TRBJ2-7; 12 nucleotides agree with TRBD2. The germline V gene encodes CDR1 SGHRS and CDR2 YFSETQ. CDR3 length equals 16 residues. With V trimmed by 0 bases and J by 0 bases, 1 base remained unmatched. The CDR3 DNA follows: TGCGCCAGCAGCTTGGGGACTAGCGGGGTCTCCTACGAGCAGTACTTC. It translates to CASSLGTSGVSYEQYF.

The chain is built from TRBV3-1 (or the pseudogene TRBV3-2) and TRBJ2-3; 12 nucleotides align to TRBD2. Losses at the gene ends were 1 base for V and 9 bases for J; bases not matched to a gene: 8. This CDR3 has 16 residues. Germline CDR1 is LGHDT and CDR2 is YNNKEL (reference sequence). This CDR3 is CASSQGRTSGVGTQYF. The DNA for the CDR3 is TGTGCCAGCAGCCAAGGACGGACTAGCGGGGTAGGCACGCAGTATTTT.

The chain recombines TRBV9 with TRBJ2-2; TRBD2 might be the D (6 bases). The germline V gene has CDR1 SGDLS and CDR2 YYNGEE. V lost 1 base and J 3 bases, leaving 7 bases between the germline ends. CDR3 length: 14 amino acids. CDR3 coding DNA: TGTGCCAGCAGCGTAAGGAGGGACACCGGGGAGCTGTTTTTT. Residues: CASSVRRDTGELFF.

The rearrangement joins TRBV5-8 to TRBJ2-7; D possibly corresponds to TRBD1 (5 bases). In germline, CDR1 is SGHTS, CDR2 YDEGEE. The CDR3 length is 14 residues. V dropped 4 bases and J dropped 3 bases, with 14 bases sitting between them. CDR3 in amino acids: CASSLRQKSYEQYF. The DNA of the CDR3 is TGTGCCAGCAGCCTCCGACAGAAGAGCTACGAGCAGTACTTC.

The CDR3 loop reads CASSTWTLENTGELFF. The CDR3 DNA reads as TGTGCCAGCAGCACATGGACACTCGAGAACACCGGGGAGCTGTTTTTT. The chain links TRBV7-6 to TRBJ2-2; tentative D call: TRBD1 (5 bases). Germline CDR1 reads SGHVS; CDR2 reads FNYEAQ. Deletions cut 5 bases from V and 1 base from J, with 14 bases between. CDR3 length equals 16 residues.

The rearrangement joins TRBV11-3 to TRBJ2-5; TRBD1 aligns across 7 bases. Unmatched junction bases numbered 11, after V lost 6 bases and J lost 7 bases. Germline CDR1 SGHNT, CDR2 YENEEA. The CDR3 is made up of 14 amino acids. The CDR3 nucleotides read TGTGCCAGCAGTCCCGGACAGGCCCGGGCGACCCAGTACTTC. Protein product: CASSPGQARATQYF.

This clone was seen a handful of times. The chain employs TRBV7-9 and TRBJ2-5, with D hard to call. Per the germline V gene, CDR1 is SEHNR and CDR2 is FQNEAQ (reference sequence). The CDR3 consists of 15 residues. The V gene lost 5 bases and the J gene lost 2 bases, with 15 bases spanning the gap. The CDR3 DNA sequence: TGTGCCAGCAGCGAAACAGCTCAGCCTCAAGAGACCCAGTACTTC. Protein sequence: CASSETAQPQETQYF.

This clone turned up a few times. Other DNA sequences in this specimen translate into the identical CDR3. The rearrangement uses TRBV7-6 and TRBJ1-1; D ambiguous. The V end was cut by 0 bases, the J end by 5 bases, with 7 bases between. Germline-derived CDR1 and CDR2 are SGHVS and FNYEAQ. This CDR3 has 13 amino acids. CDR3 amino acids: CASSLARGTEAFF. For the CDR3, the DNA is TGTGCCAGCAGCTTAGCTCGGGGAACTGAAGCTTTCTTT.

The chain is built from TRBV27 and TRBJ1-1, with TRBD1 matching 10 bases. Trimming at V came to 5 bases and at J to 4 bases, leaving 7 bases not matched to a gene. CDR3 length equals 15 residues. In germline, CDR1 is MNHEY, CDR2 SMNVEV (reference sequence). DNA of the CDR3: TGTGCCAGCAGTACTACCGGGACAGGGGCCACTGAAGCTTTCTTT. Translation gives CASSTTGTGATEAFF.

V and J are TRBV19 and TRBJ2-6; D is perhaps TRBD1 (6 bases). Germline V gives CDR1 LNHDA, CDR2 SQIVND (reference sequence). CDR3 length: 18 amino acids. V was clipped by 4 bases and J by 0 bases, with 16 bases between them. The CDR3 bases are TGTGCCAGTAGTACCTCCGGGACAAAGAGCTCTGGGGCCAACGTCCTGACTTTC. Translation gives CASSTSGTKSSGANVLTF.

CDR3 sequence (DNA): TGTGCCAGCAGCTCCGGTTATGGGGGGGGCACAGATACGCAGTATTTT. Residues: CASSSGYGGGTDTQYF. The chain combines TRBV11-3 with TRBJ2-3; TRBD2 matches 7 bases. Germline V CDR1 and CDR2: SGHNT, YENEEA. Trimming cost V 4 bases and J 1 base; bases outside gene matches: 8. The CDR3 runs to 16 residues.

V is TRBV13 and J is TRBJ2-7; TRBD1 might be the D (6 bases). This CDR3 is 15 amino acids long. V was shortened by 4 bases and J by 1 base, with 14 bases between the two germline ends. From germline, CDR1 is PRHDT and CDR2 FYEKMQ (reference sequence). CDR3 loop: CASSSRGGPSYEQYF. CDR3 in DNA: TGTGCCAGCAGCTCCAGGGGTGGCCCATCCTACGAGCAGTACTTC. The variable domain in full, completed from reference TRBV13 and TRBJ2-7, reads AAGVIQSPRHLIKEKRETATLKCYPIPRHDTVYWYQQGPGQDPQFLISFYEKMQSDKGSIPDRFSAQQFSDYHSELNMSSLELGDSALYFCASSSRGGPSYEQYFGPGTRLTVT.

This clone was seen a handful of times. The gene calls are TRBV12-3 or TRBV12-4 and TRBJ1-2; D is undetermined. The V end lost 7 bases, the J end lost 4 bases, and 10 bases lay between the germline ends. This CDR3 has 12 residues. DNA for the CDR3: TGTGCCAGCACCCGGGGTTTCTATGGCTACACCTTC. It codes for CASTRGFYGYTF.

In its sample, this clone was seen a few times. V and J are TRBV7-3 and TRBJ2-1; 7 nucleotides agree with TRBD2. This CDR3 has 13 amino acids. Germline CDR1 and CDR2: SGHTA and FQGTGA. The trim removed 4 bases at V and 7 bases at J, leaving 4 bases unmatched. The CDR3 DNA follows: TGTGCCAGCAGCTCGAGGGGAGGGAATGAGCAGTTCTTC. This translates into CASSSRGGNEQFF. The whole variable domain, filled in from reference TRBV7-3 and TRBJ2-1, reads GAGVSQTPSNKVTEKGKYVELRCDPISGHTALYWYRQSLGQGPEFLIYFQGTGAADDSGLPNDRFFAVRPEGSVSTLKIQRTERGDSAVYLCASSSRGGNEQFFGPGTRLTVL.

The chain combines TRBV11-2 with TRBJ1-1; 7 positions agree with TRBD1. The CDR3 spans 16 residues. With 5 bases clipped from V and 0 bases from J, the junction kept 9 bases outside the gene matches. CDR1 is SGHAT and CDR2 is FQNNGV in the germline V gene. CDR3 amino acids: CASSQRWTGVNTEAFF. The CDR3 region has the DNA TGTGCCAGCAGCCAAAGGTGGACAGGTGTGAACACTGAAGCTTTCTTT. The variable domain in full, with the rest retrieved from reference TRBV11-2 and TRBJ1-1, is EAGVAQSPRYKIIEKRQSVAFWCNPISGHATLYWYQQILGQGPKLLIQFQNNGVVDDSQLPKDRFSAERLKGVDSTLKIQPAKLEDSAVYLCASSQRWTGVNTEAFFGQGTRLTVV.

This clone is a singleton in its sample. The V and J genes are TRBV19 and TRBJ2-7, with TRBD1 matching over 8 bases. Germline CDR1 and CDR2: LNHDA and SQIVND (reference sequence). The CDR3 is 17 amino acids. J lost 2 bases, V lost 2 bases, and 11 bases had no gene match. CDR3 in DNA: TGTGCCAGTAGTATAACCCGCCGCGGCAGGGGGCCCTACGAGCAGTACTTC. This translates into CASSITRRGRGPYEQYF.

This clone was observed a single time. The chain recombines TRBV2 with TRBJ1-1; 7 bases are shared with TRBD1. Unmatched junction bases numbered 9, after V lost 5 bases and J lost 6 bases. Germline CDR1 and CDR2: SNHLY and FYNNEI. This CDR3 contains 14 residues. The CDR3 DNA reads TGTGCCAGCAGTACCCGACAGGGAAGGCCTGAAGCTTTCTTT. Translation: CASSTRQGRPEAFF.

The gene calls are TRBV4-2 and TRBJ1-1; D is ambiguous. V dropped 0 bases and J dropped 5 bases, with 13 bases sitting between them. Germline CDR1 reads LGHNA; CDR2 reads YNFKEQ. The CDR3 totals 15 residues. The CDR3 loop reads CASSQEHRRATEAFF. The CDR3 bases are TGTGCCAGCAGCCAAGAACATCGGCGGGCGACTGAAGCTTTCTTT.

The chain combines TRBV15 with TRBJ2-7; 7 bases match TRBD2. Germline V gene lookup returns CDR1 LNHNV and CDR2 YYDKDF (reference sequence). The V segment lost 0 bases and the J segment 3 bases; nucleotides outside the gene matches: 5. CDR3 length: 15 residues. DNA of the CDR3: TGTGCCACCAGCAGAGATCGGTTAGCGGGCTACGAGCAGTACTTC. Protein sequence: CATSRDRLAGYEQYF.

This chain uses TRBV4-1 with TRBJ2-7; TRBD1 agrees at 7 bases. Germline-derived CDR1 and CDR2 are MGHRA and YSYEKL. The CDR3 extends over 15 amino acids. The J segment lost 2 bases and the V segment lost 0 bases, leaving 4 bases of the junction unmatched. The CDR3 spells CASSQDGTAAYEQYF. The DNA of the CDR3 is TGCGCCAGCAGCCAAGATGGGACAGCTGCCTACGAGCAGTACTTC.

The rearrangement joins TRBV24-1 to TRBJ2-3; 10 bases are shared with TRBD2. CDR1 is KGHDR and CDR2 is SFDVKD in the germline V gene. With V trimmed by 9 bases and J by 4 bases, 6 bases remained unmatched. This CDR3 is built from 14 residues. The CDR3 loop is CATSSGSSADTQYF. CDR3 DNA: TGTGCCACCTCTAGCGGGAGCTCGGCAGATACGCAGTATTTT.

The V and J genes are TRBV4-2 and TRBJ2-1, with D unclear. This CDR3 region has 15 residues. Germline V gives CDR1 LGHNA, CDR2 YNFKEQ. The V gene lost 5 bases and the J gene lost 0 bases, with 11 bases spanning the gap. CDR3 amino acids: CASSKGHSSYNEQFF. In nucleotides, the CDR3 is TGTGCCAGCAGCAAAGGTCACAGCTCCTACAATGAGCAGTTCTTC.

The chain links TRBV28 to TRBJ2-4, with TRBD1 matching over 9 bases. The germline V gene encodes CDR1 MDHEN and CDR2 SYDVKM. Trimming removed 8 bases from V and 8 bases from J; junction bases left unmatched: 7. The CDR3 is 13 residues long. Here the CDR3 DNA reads TGTGCCAGCGCTACCGGGACAGGGCACATTCAGTACTTC. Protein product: CASATGTGHIQYF.